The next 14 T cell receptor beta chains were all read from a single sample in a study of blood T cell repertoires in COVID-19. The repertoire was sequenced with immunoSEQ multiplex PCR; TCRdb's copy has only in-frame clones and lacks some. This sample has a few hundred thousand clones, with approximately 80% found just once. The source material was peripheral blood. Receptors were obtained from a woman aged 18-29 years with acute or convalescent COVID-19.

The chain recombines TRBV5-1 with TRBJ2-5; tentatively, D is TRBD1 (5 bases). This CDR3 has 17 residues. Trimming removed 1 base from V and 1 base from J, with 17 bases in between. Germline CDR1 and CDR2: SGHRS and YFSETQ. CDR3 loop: CASSLLYGAGSQETQYF. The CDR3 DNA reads TGCGCCAGCAGCTTGCTCTATGGGGCCGGAAGCCAAGAGACCCAGTACTTC.

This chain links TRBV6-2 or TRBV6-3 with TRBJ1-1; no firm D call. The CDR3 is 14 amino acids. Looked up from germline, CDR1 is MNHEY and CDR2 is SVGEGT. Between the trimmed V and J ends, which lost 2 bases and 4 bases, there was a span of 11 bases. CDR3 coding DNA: TGTGCCAGCAGTTACCCGCGGGCCCCCACTGAAGCTTTCTTT. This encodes CASSYPRAPTEAFF.

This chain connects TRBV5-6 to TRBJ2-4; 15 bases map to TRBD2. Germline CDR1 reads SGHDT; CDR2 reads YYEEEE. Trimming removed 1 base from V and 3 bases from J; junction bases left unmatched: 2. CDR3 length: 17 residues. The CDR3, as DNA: TGTGCCAGCAGCTTGTGGGGACTAGCGGGGGGCAAAAACATTCAGTACTTC. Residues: CASSLWGLAGGKNIQYF.

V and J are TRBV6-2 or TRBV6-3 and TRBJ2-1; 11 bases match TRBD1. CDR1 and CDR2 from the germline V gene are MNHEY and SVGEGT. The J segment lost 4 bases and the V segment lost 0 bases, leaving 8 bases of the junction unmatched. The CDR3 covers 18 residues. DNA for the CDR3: TGTGCCAGCAGTTACTCAAGCCCGGACAGGGGGCTATACAATGAGCAGTTCTTC. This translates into CASSYSSPDRGLYNEQFF.

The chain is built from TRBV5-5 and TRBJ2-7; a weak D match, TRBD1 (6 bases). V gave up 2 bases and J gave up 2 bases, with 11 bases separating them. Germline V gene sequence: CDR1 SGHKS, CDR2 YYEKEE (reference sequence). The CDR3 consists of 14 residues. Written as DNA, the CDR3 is TGTGCCAGCAGCTTCACGGGGACAACCTACGAGCAGTACTTC. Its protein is CASSFTGTTYEQYF.

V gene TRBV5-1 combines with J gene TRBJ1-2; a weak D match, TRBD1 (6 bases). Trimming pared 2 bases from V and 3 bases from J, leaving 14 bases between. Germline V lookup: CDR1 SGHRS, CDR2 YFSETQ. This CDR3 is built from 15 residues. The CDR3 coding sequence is TGCGCCAGCAGCTTCGGGGGGCCGGGGGACTATGGCTACACCTTC. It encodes CASSFGGPGDYGYTF. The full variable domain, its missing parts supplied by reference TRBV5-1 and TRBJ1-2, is KAGVTQTPRYLIKTRGQQVTLSCSPISGHRSVSWYQQTPGQGLQFLFEYFSETQRNKGNFPGRFSGRQFSNSRSEMNVSTLELGDSALYLCASSFGGPGDYGYTFGSGTRLTVV.

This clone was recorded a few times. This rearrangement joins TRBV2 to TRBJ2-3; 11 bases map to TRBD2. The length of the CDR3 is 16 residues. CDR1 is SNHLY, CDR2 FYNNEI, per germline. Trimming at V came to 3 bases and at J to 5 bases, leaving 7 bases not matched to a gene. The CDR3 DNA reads TGTGCCAGCAGTGATCCGGGACTAGCGGATGAAGATACGCAGTATTTT. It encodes CASSDPGLADEDTQYF. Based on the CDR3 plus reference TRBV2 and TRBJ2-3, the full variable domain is EPEVTQTPSHQVTQMGQEVILRCVPISNHLYFYWYRQILGQKVEFLVSFYNNEISEKSEIFDDQFSVERPDGSNFTLKIRSTKLEDSAMYFCASSDPGLADEDTQYFGPGTRLTVL.

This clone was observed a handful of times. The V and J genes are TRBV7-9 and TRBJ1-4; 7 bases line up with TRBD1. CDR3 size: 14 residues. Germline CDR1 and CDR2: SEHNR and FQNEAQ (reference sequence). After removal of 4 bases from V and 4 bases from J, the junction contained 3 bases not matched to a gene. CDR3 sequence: CASSSGQYNEKLFF. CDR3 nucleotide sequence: TGTGCCAGCAGCTCGGGACAGTATAATGAAAAACTGTTTTTT.

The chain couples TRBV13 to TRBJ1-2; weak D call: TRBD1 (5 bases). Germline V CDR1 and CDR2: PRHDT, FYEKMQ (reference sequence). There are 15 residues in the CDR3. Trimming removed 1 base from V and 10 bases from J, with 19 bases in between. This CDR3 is CASSLDVGTLDDYTF. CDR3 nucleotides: TGTGCCAGCAGCTTAGACGTAGGGACTCTTGATGACTACACCTTC.

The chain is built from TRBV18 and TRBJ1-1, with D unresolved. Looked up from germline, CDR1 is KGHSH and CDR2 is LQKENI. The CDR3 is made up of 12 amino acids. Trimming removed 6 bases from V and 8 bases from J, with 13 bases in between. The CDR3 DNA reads TGTGCCAGCTCGGTCAGACCCAGGGAAGCTTTCTTT. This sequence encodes CASSVRPREAFF.

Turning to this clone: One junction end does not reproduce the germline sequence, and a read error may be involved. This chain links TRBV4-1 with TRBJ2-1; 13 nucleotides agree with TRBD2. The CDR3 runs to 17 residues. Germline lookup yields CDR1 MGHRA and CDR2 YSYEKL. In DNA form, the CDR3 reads TGCGCCCGCAGCCGGGGGGGACTAGCGGGACTGGGGAATGAGCAGTTCTTC. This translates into CARSRGGLAGLGNEQFF.

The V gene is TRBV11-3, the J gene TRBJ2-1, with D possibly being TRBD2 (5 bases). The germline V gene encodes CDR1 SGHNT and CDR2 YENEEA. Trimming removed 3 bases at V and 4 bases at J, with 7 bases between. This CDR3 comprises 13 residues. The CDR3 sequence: CASSLREYNEQFF. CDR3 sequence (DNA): TGTGCCAGCAGCTTGAGGGAATACAATGAGCAGTTCTTC.

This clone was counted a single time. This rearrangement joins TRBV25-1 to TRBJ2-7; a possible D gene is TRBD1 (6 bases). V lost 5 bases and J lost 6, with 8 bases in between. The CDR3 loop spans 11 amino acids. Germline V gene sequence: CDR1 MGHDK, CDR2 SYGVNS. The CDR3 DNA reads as TGTGCCAGCAGTTCAGGGGCCGAGCAGTACTTC. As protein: CASSSGAEQYF.

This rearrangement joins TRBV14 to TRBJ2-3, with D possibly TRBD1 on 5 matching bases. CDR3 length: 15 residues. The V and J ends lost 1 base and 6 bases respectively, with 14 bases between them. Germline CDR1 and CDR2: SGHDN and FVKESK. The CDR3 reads CASSQGGRPTDTQYF. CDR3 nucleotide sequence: TGTGCCAGCAGCCAAGGGGGCCGTCCCACGGATACGCAGTATTTT.